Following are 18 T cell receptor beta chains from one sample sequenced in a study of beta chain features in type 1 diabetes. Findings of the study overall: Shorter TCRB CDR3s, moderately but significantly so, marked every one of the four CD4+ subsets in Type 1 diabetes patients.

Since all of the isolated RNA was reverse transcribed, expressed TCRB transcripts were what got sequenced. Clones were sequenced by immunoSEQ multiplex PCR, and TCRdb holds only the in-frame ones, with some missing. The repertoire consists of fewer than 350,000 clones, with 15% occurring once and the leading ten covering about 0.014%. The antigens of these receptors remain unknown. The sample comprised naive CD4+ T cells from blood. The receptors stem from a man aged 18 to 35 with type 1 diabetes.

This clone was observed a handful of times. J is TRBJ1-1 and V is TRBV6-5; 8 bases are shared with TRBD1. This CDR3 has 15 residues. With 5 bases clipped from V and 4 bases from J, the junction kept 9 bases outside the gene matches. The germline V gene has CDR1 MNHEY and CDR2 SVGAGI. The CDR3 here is CASSPGQGGTTEAFF. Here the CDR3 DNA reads TGTGCCAGCAGTCCCGGACAGGGAGGGACCACTGAAGCTTTCTTT.

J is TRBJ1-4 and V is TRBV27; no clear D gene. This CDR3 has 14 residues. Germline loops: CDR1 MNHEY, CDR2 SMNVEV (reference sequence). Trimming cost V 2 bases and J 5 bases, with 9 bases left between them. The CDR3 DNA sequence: TGTGCCAGCAGTTTAACCCTTGCGAATGAAAAACTGTTTTTT. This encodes CASSLTLANEKLFF.

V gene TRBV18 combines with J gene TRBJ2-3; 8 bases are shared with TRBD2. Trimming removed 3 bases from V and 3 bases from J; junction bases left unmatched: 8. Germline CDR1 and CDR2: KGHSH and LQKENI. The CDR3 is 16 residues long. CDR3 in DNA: TGTGCCAGCTCACCTGGGCTAGCGGGCACGACAGATACGCAGTATTTT. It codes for CASSPGLAGTTDTQYF. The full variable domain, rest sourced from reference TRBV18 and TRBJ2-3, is NAGVMQNPRHLVRRRGQEARLRCSPMKGHSHVYWYRQLPEEGLKFMVYLQKENIIDESGMPKERFSAEFPKEGPSILRIQQVVRGDSAAYFCASSPGLAGTTDTQYFGPGTRLTVL.

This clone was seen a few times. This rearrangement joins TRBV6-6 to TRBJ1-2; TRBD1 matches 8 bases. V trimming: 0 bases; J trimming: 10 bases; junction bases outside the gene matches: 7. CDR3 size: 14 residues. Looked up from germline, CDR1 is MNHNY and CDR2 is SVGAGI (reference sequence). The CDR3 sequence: CASSYSGQGAYYTF. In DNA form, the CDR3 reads TGTGCCAGCAGTTACTCTGGGCAGGGGGCTTACTACACCTTC.

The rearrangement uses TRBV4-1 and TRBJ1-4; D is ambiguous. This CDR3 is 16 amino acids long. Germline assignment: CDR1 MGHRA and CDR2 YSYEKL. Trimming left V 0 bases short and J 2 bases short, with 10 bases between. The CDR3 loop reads CASSQDVAVTNEKLFF. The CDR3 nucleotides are TGCGCCAGCAGCCAAGACGTGGCAGTCACTAATGAAAAACTGTTTTTT.

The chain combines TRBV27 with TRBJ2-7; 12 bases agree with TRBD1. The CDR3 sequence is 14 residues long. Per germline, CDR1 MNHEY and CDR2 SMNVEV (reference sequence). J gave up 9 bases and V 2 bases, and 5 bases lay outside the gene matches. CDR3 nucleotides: TGTGCCAGCAGTTTAGGGGACAGGGGGCGCCGGCAGTACTTC. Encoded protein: CASSLGDRGRRQYF.

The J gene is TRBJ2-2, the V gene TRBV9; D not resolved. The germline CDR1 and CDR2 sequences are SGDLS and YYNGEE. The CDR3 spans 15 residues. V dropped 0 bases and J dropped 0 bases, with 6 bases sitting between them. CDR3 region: CASSVATPNTGELFF. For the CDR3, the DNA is TGTGCCAGCAGCGTAGCTACCCCGAACACCGGGGAGCTGTTTTTT.

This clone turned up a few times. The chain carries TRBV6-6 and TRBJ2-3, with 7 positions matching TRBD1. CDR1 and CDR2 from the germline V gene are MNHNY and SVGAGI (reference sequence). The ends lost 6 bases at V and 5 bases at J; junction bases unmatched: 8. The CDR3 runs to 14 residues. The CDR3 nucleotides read TGTGCCAGCAGCCCTGACAGGGATCGAGATACGCAGTATTTT. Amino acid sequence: CASSPDRDRDTQYF.

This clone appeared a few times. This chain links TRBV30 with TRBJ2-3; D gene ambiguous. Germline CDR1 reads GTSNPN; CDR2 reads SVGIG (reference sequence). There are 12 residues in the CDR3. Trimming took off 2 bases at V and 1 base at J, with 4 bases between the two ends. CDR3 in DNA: TGTGCCTGGAGTTCTCGCACAGATACGCAGTATTTT. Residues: CAWSSRTDTQYF.

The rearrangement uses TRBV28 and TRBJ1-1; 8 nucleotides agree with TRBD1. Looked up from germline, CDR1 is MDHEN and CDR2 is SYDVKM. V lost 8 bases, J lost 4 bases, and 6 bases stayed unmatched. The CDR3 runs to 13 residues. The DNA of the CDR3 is TGTGCCAGCCTTCCAGGGGGCGGCACTGAAGCTTTCTTT. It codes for CASLPGGGTEAFF. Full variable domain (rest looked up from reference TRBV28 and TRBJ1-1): DVKVTQSSRYLVKRTGEKVFLECVQDMDHENMFWYRQDPGLGLRLIYFSYDVKMKEKGDIPEGYSVSREKKERFSLILESASTNQTSMYLCASLPGGGTEAFFGQGTRLTVV.

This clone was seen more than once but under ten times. CDR3 sequence reads: CASRDRVNEKLFF. The DNA of the CDR3 is TGTGCCAGTAGAGACAGGGTAAATGAAAAACTGTTTTTT. The chain joins TRBV19 to TRBJ1-4, with 7 bases identical to TRBD1. The V segment lost 6 bases and the J segment 5 bases; nucleotides outside the gene matches: 3. Germline assignment: CDR1 LNHDA and CDR2 SQIVND (reference sequence). The length of the CDR3 is 13 residues.

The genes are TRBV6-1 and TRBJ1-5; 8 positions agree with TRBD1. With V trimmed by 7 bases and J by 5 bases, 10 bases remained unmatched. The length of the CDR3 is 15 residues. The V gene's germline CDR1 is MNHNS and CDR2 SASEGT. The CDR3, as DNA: TGTGCCAGCACCCTGGACAGGGAATCGTATCAGCCCCAGCATTTT. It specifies CASTLDRESYQPQHF.

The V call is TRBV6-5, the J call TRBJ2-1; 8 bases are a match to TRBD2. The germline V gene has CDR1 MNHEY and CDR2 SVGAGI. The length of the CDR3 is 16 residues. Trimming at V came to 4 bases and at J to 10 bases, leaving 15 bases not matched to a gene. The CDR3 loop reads CASSSTLPGLGPEQFF. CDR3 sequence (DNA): TGTGCCAGCAGTTCGACTTTACCGGGACTAGGTCCCGAGCAGTTCTTC.

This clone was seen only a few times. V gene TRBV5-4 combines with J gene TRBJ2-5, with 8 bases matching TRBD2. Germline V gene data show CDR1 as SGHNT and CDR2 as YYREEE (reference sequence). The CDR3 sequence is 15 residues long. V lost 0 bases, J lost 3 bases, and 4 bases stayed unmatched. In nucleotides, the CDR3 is TGTGCCAGCAGCTTGGCGGGGGGGAGAAAAGAGACCCAGTACTTC. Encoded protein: CASSLAGGRKETQYF. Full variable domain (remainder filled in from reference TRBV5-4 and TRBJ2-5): ETGVTQSPTHLIKTRGQQVTLRCSSQSGHNTVSWYQQALGQGPQFIFQYYREEENGRGNFPPRFSGLQFPNYSSELNVNALELDDSALYLCASSLAGGRKETQYFGPGTRLLVL.

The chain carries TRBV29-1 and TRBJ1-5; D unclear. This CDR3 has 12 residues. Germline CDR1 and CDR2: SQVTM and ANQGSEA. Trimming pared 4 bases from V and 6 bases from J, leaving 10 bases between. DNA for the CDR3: TGCAGCGTTGGCCAGGCGGGTCAGCCCCAGCATTTT. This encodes CSVGQAGQPQHF.

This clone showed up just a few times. The CDR3 is CASSPLAQVNEQFF. The CDR3 nucleotides read TGCGCCAGCAGCCCTTTGGCCCAGGTCAATGAGCAGTTCTTC. This rearrangement joins TRBV5-1 to TRBJ2-1; D is unclear. The CDR3 runs to 14 residues. In germline, CDR1 is SGHRS, CDR2 YFSETQ. With 4 bases removed from V and 6 bases from J, the gap between germline ends came to 14 bases.

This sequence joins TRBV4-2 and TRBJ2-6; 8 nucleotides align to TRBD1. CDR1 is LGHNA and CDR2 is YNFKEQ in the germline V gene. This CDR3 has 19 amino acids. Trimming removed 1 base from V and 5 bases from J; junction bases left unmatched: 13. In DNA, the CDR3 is TGTGCCAGCAGCCAAGGAGGCGGCAGGGGGCGGGATTGGGCCAACGTCCTGACTTTC. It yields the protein CASSQGGGRGRDWANVLTF.

CDR3 loop: CASSLGGLAPYNEQFF. The CDR3 DNA reads as TGTGCCAGCAGCTTAGGTGGTCTAGCTCCCTACAATGAGCAGTTCTTC. This chain uses TRBV5-4 with TRBJ2-1; D is perhaps TRBD2 (5 bases). Germline V gene sequence: CDR1 SGHNT, CDR2 YYREEE (reference sequence). The CDR3 extends over 16 amino acids. V lost 2 bases and J 2 bases, leaving 14 bases between the germline ends. The full variable domain, completed using reference TRBV5-4 and TRBJ2-1, is ETGVTQSPTHLIKTRGQQVTLRCSSQSGHNTVSWYQQALGQGPQFIFQYYREEENGRGNFPPRFSGLQFPNYSSELNVNALELDDSALYLCASSLGGLAPYNEQFFGPGTRLTVL.